This T cell receptor beta chain was identified during a study of human T cells and chemical hapten exposure. The CDR3 contains 14 residues. The V gene's germline CDR1 is SNHLY and CDR2 FYNNEI. V was clipped by 7 bases and J by 4 bases, with 13 bases between them. This clonotype was detected only a few times. A single record per CDR3 protein comes from TCRdb applying MiXCR to the RACE reads. Of 190,000 or so distinct CDR3 sequences in the sample, just under 30% were seen once. The time point is: pre-sensitization, week 0. The treatment denotes: therapeutic diphenylcyclopropenone sensitization with weekly scalp DPC.

The chain has TRBV2 and TRBJ1-4, with a possible D match to TRBD1 (6 bases). The sample was whole blood, taken in connection with sensitization to the hapten diphenylcyclopropenone (DPC). The sequence came from a woman in her thirties with alopecia areata. Some clones in this sample may be carry-over from other donors' samples. CDR3 bases: TGTGCCAGCACAATAGGACAGCTTAATGAAAAACTGTTTTTT. Translated, it gives CASTIGQLNEKLFF.